One and the same sample provided the 32 T cell receptor beta chains below, sequenced in a study of cytomegalovirus exposure and HLA in healthy donors. Vbeta (60) and Jbeta (13) primers were used in the PCR. Generated by immunoSEQ multiplex PCR, the TCRdb table keeps only in-frame clones and is missing some. In the table there are 200,000 or so clones, roughly 84% of which are singletons. The sequenced sample consisted of PBMCs. The receptors were sampled from a boy aged 10-17 years in good health and CMV-seronegative.

The J gene is TRBJ2-1, the V gene TRBV30; TRBD1 might be the D (6 bases). This CDR3 contains 12 residues. Between the trimmed V and J ends, which lost 0 bases and 9 bases, there was a span of 9 bases. The germline V gene encodes CDR1 GTSNPN and CDR2 SVGIG (reference sequence). The CDR3 here is CAWSVRGTEQFF. CDR3 in DNA: TGTGCCTGGAGTGTCAGGGGAACTGAGCAGTTCTTC. Drawing the rest from reference TRBV30 and TRBJ2-1, the complete variable domain is SQTIHQWPATLVQPVGSPLSLECTVEGTSNPNLYWYRQAAGRGLQLLFYSVGIGQISSEVPQNLSASRPQDRQFILSSKKLLLSDSGFYLCAWSVRGTEQFFGPGTRLTVL.

This clone was picked up one time. The chain employs TRBV10-3 and TRBJ1-3; D is unclear. V was shortened by 0 bases and J by 1 base, with 7 bases between the two germline ends. This CDR3 is built from 15 residues. Germline V gene data show CDR1 as ENHRY and CDR2 as SYGVKD. Here the CDR3 reads CAISESVVSGNTIYF. The DNA of the CDR3 is TGTGCCATCAGTGAGTCCGTAGTTTCTGGAAACACCATATATTTT.

V and J are TRBV4-1 and TRBJ2-5; TRBD1 might be the D (6 bases). The CDR3 is 15 amino acids. Germline loops: CDR1 MGHRA, CDR2 YSYEKL. The V gene lost 0 bases and the J gene lost 2 bases, with 10 bases spanning the gap. CDR3 in DNA: TGCGCCAGCAGCCAAGATTTAAGGGGGCAAGAGACCCAGTACTTC. Translation gives CASSQDLRGQETQYF.

CDR3 sequence reads: CASTRMVAVGEDTQYF. DNA for the CDR3: TGTGCCAGCACCAGAATGGTAGCGGTCGGTGAGGATACGCAGTATTTT. The J gene is TRBJ2-3, the V gene TRBV5-6; D perhaps matches TRBD2 (6 bases). The CDR3 is made up of 16 amino acids. The V gene's germline CDR1 is SGHDT and CDR2 YYEEEE. Trimming pared 6 bases from V and 6 bases from J, leaving 23 bases between.

The chain carries TRBV6-5 and TRBJ2-7, with D possibly being TRBD2 (5 bases). CDR1 and CDR2 from the germline V gene are MNHEY and SVGAGI. Trimming pared 6 bases from V and 6 bases from J, leaving 18 bases between. The CDR3 runs to 14 residues. This chain's CDR3 is CASSPFLDGGEQYF. CDR3 sequence (DNA): TGTGCCAGCAGCCCCTTCCTTGACGGAGGCGAGCAGTACTTC.

V usage is TRBV7-3 and J usage is TRBJ2-1; TRBD2 aligns across 8 bases. With V trimmed by 2 bases and J by 9 bases, 6 bases remained unmatched. This CDR3 comprises 14 residues. The germline V gene has CDR1 SGHTA and CDR2 FQGTGA. The CDR3 loop is CASSLAGGFSEQFF. The DNA of the CDR3 is TGTGCCAGCAGCTTAGCGGGAGGTTTCAGTGAGCAGTTCTTC.

V usage is TRBV19 and J usage is TRBJ2-7; TRBD2 agrees at 12 bases. Germline V gene data show CDR1 as LNHDA and CDR2 as SQIVND (reference sequence). This CDR3 comprises 14 residues. Unmatched junction bases numbered 3, after V lost 8 bases and J lost 1 base. CDR3 loop: CASQTSGSSYEQYF. Here the CDR3 DNA reads TGTGCCAGTCAGACTAGCGGGAGTTCCTACGAGCAGTACTTC.

V usage is TRBV5-6 and J usage is TRBJ2-2, with TRBD1 identical over 7 bases. Trimming cost V 0 bases and J 2 bases; bases outside gene matches: 10. Germline V CDR1 and CDR2: SGHDT, YYEEEE. This CDR3 contains 18 residues. The CDR3 coding sequence is TGTGCCAGCAGCTTGGCCCGAGGGGCAGGGGGTAACACCGGGGAGCTGTTTTTT. Protein: CASSLARGAGGNTGELFF.

This sequence joins TRBV27 and TRBJ2-2, with 14 bases lining up with TRBD2. Trimming cost V 7 bases and J 0 bases; bases outside gene matches: 10. Germline values: CDR1 MNHEY, CDR2 SMNVEV (reference sequence). This CDR3 region has 19 residues. CDR3 sequence reads: CASTSGTSGGLANTGELFF. The DNA of the CDR3 is TGTGCCAGCACCAGCGGGACTAGCGGGGGCCTTGCGAACACCGGGGAGCTGTTTTTT.

The V gene is TRBV10-3, the J gene TRBJ1-4, with unresolved D. Trimming left V 11 bases short and J 0 bases short, with 13 bases between. CDR1 is ENHRY and CDR2 is SYGVKD in the germline V gene. The CDR3 extends over 14 amino acids. The CDR3 DNA sequence: TGTGCCTCCTCCCCGGGGTCAACTAATGAAAAACTGTTTTTT. Amino acid sequence: CASSPGSTNEKLFF.

The chain couples TRBV28 to TRBJ2-7, with D unclear. Germline V gives CDR1 MDHEN, CDR2 SYDVKM. CDR3 length: 12 residues. Trimming took 5 bases from V and 0 from J, leaving 5 bases between them. This CDR3 is CASSEISYEQYF. The CDR3 nucleotides are TGTGCCAGCAGTGAGATCTCCTACGAGCAGTACTTC.

This chain connects TRBV19 to TRBJ2-7, with TRBD1 identical over 9 bases. Trimming at V came to 6 bases and at J to 7 bases, leaving 13 bases not matched to a gene. This CDR3 comprises 15 residues. Per the germline V gene, CDR1 is LNHDA and CDR2 is SQIVND (reference sequence). The CDR3 spells CASRARDRVSWEQYF. CDR3 in DNA: TGTGCCAGTAGGGCCCGGGACAGGGTATCGTGGGAGCAGTACTTC.

The CDR3 nucleotides are TGTGCCAGCAGCCTTCACAGGGCGAGGGGCTACGAGCAGTACTTC. Protein sequence: CASSLHRARGYEQYF. The J gene is TRBJ2-7, the V gene TRBV6-5; D is possibly TRBD1 (6 bases). CDR1 and CDR2 (germline): MNHEY, SVGAGI. Trimming left V 6 bases short and J 3 bases short, with 18 bases between. This CDR3 has 15 residues.

CDR3 DNA: TGTGCCAGCAGCGTAGATGCAGGCCGTTCACCCCTCCACTTT. Its protein is CASSVDAGRSPLHF. The chain combines TRBV9 with TRBJ1-6, with D unresolved. The ends were cut back, 0 bases at V and 9 bases at J, with 10 bases in the middle. The CDR3 spans 14 residues. The V gene's germline CDR1 is SGDLS and CDR2 YYNGEE.

V and J are TRBV5-1 and TRBJ2-1, with TRBD2 matching 11 bases. The V gene's germline CDR1 is SGHRS and CDR2 YFSETQ. The trim removed 0 bases at V and 6 bases at J, leaving 2 bases unmatched. The CDR3 contains 15 residues. The CDR3 bases are TGCGCCAGCAGCTTGGGACTAGCGGGGTCCAATGAGCAGTTCTTC. It is translated as CASSLGLAGSNEQFF.

This sequence joins TRBV6-5 and TRBJ1-5, with D tentatively TRBD1 (6 bases). The V end was cut by 6 bases, the J end by 2 bases, with 11 bases between. The CDR3 extends over 14 amino acids. Germline V CDR1 and CDR2: MNHEY, SVGAGI. The DNA for the CDR3 is TGTGCCAGCAGCTTACAGGGCGGCAATCAGCCCCAGCATTTT. Translation: CASSLQGGNQPQHF.

The chain carries TRBV4-1 and TRBJ2-5; D unresolved. Germline CDR1 is MGHRA and CDR2 is YSYEKL. The germline V and J ends were trimmed by 6 bases and 0 bases, with 8 bases remaining between them. This CDR3 is 13 amino acids long. CDR3 DNA: TGCGCCAGCAGTCCCGCGGACCAAGAGACCCAGTACTTC. As protein: CASSPADQETQYF.

This clone appeared a few times. This chain links TRBV7-9 with TRBJ1-1; 7 nucleotides line up with TRBD1. Germline values: CDR1 SEHNR, CDR2 FQNEAQ (reference sequence). J gave up 8 bases and V 3 bases, and 9 bases lay outside the gene matches. This CDR3 is built from 14 residues. The CDR3 protein is CASSFFRGTEEAFF. DNA of the CDR3: TGTGCCAGCAGCTTTTTTAGAGGGACAGAGGAAGCTTTCTTT. Complete variable domain (other parts from reference TRBV7-9 and TRBJ1-1): DTGVSQNPRHKITKRGQNVTFRCDPISEHNRLYWYRQTLGQGPEFLTYFQNEAQLEKSRLLSDRFSAERPKGSFSTLEIQRTEQGDSAMYLCASSFFRGTEEAFFGQGTRLTVV.

The chain's CDR3 is CASSVGNGPGTDTQYF. The CDR3 bases are TGTGCCAGCAGCGTAGGCAACGGGCCGGGGACAGATACGCAGTATTTT. The chain combines TRBV9 with TRBJ2-3, with D tentatively TRBD2 (5 bases). The CDR3 covers 16 residues. The V gene's germline CDR1 is SGDLS and CDR2 YYNGEE. The germline V and J ends were trimmed by 0 bases and 3 bases, with 14 bases remaining between them.

The chain carries TRBV10-2 and TRBJ2-7; the D is unclear. The length of the CDR3 is 14 residues. The V gene's germline CDR1 is WSHSY and CDR2 SAAADI. Deletions cut 0 bases from V and 7 bases from J, with 13 bases between. In DNA form, the CDR3 reads TGCGCCAGCAGTGAGTCCACGGCCCTGAGGGAGCAGTACTTC. Its protein product is CASSESTALREQYF.

This clone was observed once. V and J are TRBV5-1 and TRBJ2-5; 8 bases are a match to TRBD2. Germline assignment: CDR1 SGHRS and CDR2 YFSETQ. V dropped 5 bases and J dropped 1; count of bases not matched to a gene: 13. The CDR3 loop spans 17 amino acids. The CDR3 region is CASRPTVGGGLQETQYF. DNA for the CDR3: TGCGCCAGCAGACCAACCGTGGGCGGGGGGCTCCAAGAGACCCAGTACTTC.

In its sample, this clone was seen a few times. The identical CDR3 is also encoded by other nucleotide sequences in the sample. The chain employs TRBV27 and TRBJ1-2, with 8 positions matching TRBD1. The trim removed 3 bases at V and 3 bases at J, leaving 0 bases unmatched. Germline values: CDR1 MNHEY, CDR2 SMNVEV (reference sequence). The CDR3 has 13 amino acids. The CDR3 sequence: CASSLTGDYGYTF. CDR3 sequence (DNA): TGTGCCAGCAGTTTGACAGGGGACTATGGCTACACCTTC.

CDR3 residues: CASRSPGLVYNEQFF. The CDR3 DNA reads TGTGCCAGTAGGTCTCCGGGACTTGTCTACAATGAGCAGTTCTTC. V and J are TRBV19 and TRBJ2-1, with a tentative D call TRBD2 (6 bases). In germline, CDR1 is LNHDA, CDR2 SQIVND (reference sequence). CDR3 length equals 15 residues. Trimming took off 6 bases at V and 3 bases at J, with 15 bases between the two ends.

This rearrangement joins TRBV5-8 to TRBJ2-7; 7 nucleotides line up with TRBD1. The junction had 9 bases not matched to a gene; V was cut back by 5 bases and J by 1 base. Germline CDR1 reads SGHTS; CDR2 reads YDEGEE. This CDR3 spans 15 amino acids. The CDR3 bases are TGTGCCAGCAGGATTCCGGGACAGCGTTCCTACGAGCAGTACTTC. It codes for CASRIPGQRSYEQYF. The full variable domain, in which reference TRBV5-8 and TRBJ2-7 provide the parts outside the CDR3, is EAGVTQSPTHLIKTRGQQATLRCSPISGHTSVYWYQQALGLGLQFLLWYDEGEERNRGNFPPRFSGRQFPNYSSELNVNALELEDSALYLCASRIPGQRSYEQYFGPGTRLTVT.

V gene TRBV6-4 combines with J gene TRBJ1-1, with 7 bases that match TRBD1. Germline CDR1 is MRHNA and CDR2 is SNTAGT. The V and J ends lost 6 bases and 6 bases, in that order; junction bases with no gene match: 10. This CDR3 is 14 amino acids long. The CDR3 sequence is CASRDGQEVPEAFF. The CDR3 nucleotides read TGTGCCAGCAGGGACGGACAGGAAGTACCTGAAGCTTTCTTT.

The rearrangement joins TRBV18 to TRBJ2-5; 8 nucleotides line up with TRBD2. Germline CDR1 is KGHSH and CDR2 is LQKENI. After removal of 4 bases from V and 2 bases from J, the junction contained 12 bases not matched to a gene. The CDR3 spans 17 residues. The CDR3 nucleotides are TGTGCCAGCTCACTTCGGGGAACTAGCGGCATACAAGAGACCCAGTACTTC. Translating gives CASSLRGTSGIQETQYF.

The gene calls are TRBV6-5 and TRBJ1-5; D possibly corresponds to TRBD1 (6 bases). Trimming removed 6 bases from V and 7 bases from J, with 13 bases in between. The CDR3 totals 13 residues. Germline values: CDR1 MNHEY, CDR2 SVGAGI. CDR3 residues: CASSRGGGQPQHF. The CDR3 DNA reads TGTGCCAGCAGCCGGGGAGGGGGGCAGCCCCAGCATTTT.

The chain joins TRBV13 to TRBJ1-5; 9 bases are shared with TRBD1. Trimming at V came to 5 bases and at J to 3 bases, leaving 5 bases not matched to a gene. This CDR3 region has 15 residues. Looked up from germline, CDR1 is PRHDT and CDR2 is FYEKMQ (reference sequence). CDR3 DNA sequence: TGTGCCAGCAGCCTGGGACAGGGCTCCAATCAGCCCCAGCATTTT. This encodes CASSLGQGSNQPQHF.

This rearrangement joins TRBV7-9 to TRBJ1-1; TRBD1 aligns across 8 bases. V shed 5 bases, J shed 1 base, and the junction held 15 bases outside the gene matches. This CDR3 region has 18 residues. Per the germline V gene, CDR1 is SEHNR and CDR2 is FQNEAQ (reference sequence). DNA for the CDR3: TGTGCCAGCAGCCCTTCGCCGGACAGGGCTTTGTGGAACACTGAAGCTTTCTTT. It yields the protein CASSPSPDRALWNTEAFF.

The chain has TRBV6-1 and TRBJ2-1, with D perhaps matching TRBD2 (5 bases). The CDR3 has 14 amino acids. The ends were cut back, 4 bases at V and 6 bases at J, with 13 bases in the middle. Per germline, CDR1 MNHNS and CDR2 SASEGT. The CDR3 reads CASSGRTLPNEQFF. As DNA, the CDR3 is TGTGCCAGCAGTGGACGGACTCTCCCCAATGAGCAGTTCTTC.

V gene TRBV27 combines with J gene TRBJ2-7; the match to TRBD1 covers 8 bases. Trimming took 5 bases from V and 3 from J; bases not matched to a gene: 9. This CDR3 is 15 amino acids long. From germline, CDR1 is MNHEY and CDR2 SMNVEV (reference sequence). The DNA of the CDR3 is TGTGCCAGCAGTCGTGGACAGGGCGGACGCTACGAGCAGTACTTC. Amino acid sequence: CASSRGQGGRYEQYF.

The gene calls are TRBV29-1 and TRBJ1-1; no firm D call. The germline CDR1 and CDR2 sequences are SQVTM and ANQGSEA. Trimming shortened V by 6 bases and J by 7 bases, and 9 bases separated the two germline ends. The CDR3 is made up of 10 amino acids. CDR3 in DNA: TGCAGCGTGTTGACGGGTGAAGCTTTCTTT. It is translated as CSVLTGEAFF.